The clone carrying this T cell receptor (beta chain) has a handful of counts. This CDR3 contains 12 residues. Trimming removed 1 base from V and 5 bases from J, with 6 bases in between. Germline V CDR1 and CDR2: LGHDT, YNNKEL (reference sequence). Here immunoSEQ multiplex PCR was the method, and the copy in TCRdb shows in-frame clones only, minus some. The data show about 200,000 clones, with roughly 77% seen just once and 5.5% to 7% held by the top ten. The sample originates from a study of blood T cell repertoires in COVID-19. The chain carries TRBV3-1 (or the pseudogene TRBV3-2) and TRBJ2-7; a weak D match, TRBD2 (6 bases). The sequence derives from a woman in her thirties or forties with COVID-19, enrolled during active disease. The sample was peripheral blood. The CDR3 protein is CASSQGGDEQYF. The CDR3 DNA reads TGTGCCAGCAGCCAAGGGGGGGACGAGCAGTACTTC.